This T cell receptor (beta chain) stems from a study of neurological immune-mediated disorders. The CDR3 consists of 15 residues. Germline trimming cut 3 bases from V and 3 bases from J; bases unmatched to any gene: 6. In germline, CDR1 is KGHSH, CDR2 LQKENI. Time point in this sample: longitudinal time-point 1 (baseline). Ten or more counts support this clonotype. TCRdb redid the calling of the 5' RACE reads with MiXCR, one entry per CDR3 protein. The repertoire holds approximately 46,000 distinct CDR3 sequences, approximately 9.1% seen once, with 1.6% in the top ten. The chain employs TRBV18 and TRBJ2-3; 7 positions match TRBD2. The specimen was PBMCs. The TCR comes from a middle-aged woman in good health. CDR3 nucleotide sequence: TGTGCCAGCTCACCCCGGGGGGTCGCAACAGATACGCAGTATTTT. Residues: CASSPRGVATDTQYF.